The entry that follows covers one TCR beta chain sequence. V was pared by 3 bases and J by 0 bases, with 2 bases of the junction left unmatched. Germline CDR1 LGHNA, CDR2 YSLEER. The CDR3 is 16 residues long. The data originate from a study of CD8+ T cells in alopecia areata. As to treatment: oral pan-JAK inhibitor, 5-10 mg twice daily. Punch biopsies of lesional scalp, plus peripheral blood, were taken from alopecia areata patients. Extracted RNA was reverse transcribed, and the resulting cDNA served as sequencing template. TCRdb keeps only in-frame clones here, not all; method: immunoSEQ multiplex PCR. The data hold about 220,000 clones, with approximately 57% observed a single time.

The V gene is TRBV4-3, the J gene TRBJ2-6, with TRBD1 identical over 7 bases. This specimen was CD4+ T cells sorted from blood, taken at week 4, from a patient treated with tofacitinib. This TCR was recovered from a human donor with alopecia areata. The CDR3 DNA sequence: TGCGCCAGCAGCCAGGACAGGCCCTCTGGGGCCAACGTCCTGACTTTC. Translated, it gives CASSQDRPSGANVLTF.